The clone carrying this T cell receptor beta chain was picked up one time. Its antigen is unknown. Germline-derived CDR1 and CDR2 are SNHLY and FYNNEI. The length of the CDR3 is 13 residues. V was clipped by 4 bases and J by 4 bases, with 10 bases between them. In the PCR, 60 Vbeta and 13 Jbeta primers were used. The data were produced by immunoSEQ multiplex PCR, yet TCRdb's version contains in-frame clones alone and is incomplete. The table includes 120,000 or so clones, over 60% detected once. This record belongs to a study of cytomegalovirus exposure and HLA in healthy donors. Study conclusions and caveats: Sequencing likely generated an artifact that appeared as a cluster of highly shared sequence variants.

The TCR originated in a man aged 18-30 years in good health and CMV-seronegative. The sequenced sample consisted of PBMCs. The chain couples TRBV2 to TRBJ2-5, with D perhaps TRBD2 (6 bases). CDR3 amino acids: CASSGLGRETQYF. In DNA form, the CDR3 reads TGTGCCAGCAGTGGACTAGGAAGAGAGACCCAGTACTTC.